This T cell receptor beta chain was identified during a study of T cells in Graves' hyperthyroidism and ophthalmopathy. From RNA transcripts, TCR beta CDR3 regions were amplified. HTBI primers were the set used in a first-round RT-PCR of the TCR CDR3. Via MiXCR, TCRdb re-called the multiplex PCR reads, giving one row per CDR3 protein. The table lists a few hundred thousand distinct CDR3 sequences, less than 20% of them singletons. This clonotype has at least ten counts. Germline CDR1 MNHNS, CDR2 SASEGT. The CDR3 runs to 15 residues. After removal of 6 bases from V and 4 bases from J, the junction contained 9 bases not matched to a gene.

This TCR came from a woman aged 30 to 39 with Graves' hyperthyroidism. The V gene is TRBV6-1, the J gene TRBJ1-5, with 7 bases fitting TRBD1. The sequencing input was blood. DNA of the CDR3: TGTGCCAGCAGAGACTCCGGGACAGTGAATCAGCCCCAGCATTTT. Its translation is CASRDSGTVNQPQHF.